The source of this TCR beta chain is a study of patients and donors after allogeneic stem cell transplantation. TCRdb passed the RT-PCR reads through MiXCR, listing each CDR3 protein once. The sample holds 90,000 to 130,000 distinct CDR3 sequences; around 35% are singletons and the top ten take around 26%. The CDR3 is made up of 15 amino acids. Germline V lookup: CDR1 MDHEN, CDR2 SYDVKM. J gave up 6 bases and V 7 bases, and 8 bases lay outside the gene matches. The chain couples TRBV28 to TRBJ2-3, with 12 bases matching TRBD1. This clonotype was obtained from a human donor who was either an allogeneic HSCT recipient or a stem cell or donor lymphocyte infusion donor (not recorded which). It is not recorded whose cells these are; they may come from a transplant donor. The source material was blood, either unsorted or a sorted T cell fraction (not recorded which). Written as DNA, the CDR3 is TGTGCCAGCACCCCGGGACAGGGGGCGATTGATACGCAGTATTTT. This translates into CASTPGQGAIDTQYF. The variable domain in full, completed from reference TRBV28 and TRBJ2-3, reads DVKVTQSSRYLVKRTGEKVFLECVQDMDHENMFWYRQDPGLGLRLIYFSYDVKMKEKGDIPEGYSVSREKKERFSLILESASTNQTSMYLCASTPGQGAIDTQYFGPGTRLTVL.